The clone carrying this T cell receptor beta chain occurred a few times. As yet, its antigen is unknown. The germline gives CDR1 PRHDT, CDR2 FYEKMQ (reference sequence). Trimming pared 2 bases from V and 2 bases from J, leaving 10 bases between. This CDR3 is 14 amino acids long. There was one heparinised blood draw per donor, averaging roughly 100 mL. The data stem from a study of beta chain features in type 1 diabetes. Findings and caveats of the study: There was a moderate but significant shortening of TCRB CDR3s in all four CD4+ subsets of Type 1 diabetes patients.

Investigators reverse transcribed all isolated RNA, so they sequenced expressed TCRB transcripts. The method was immunoSEQ multiplex PCR; TCRdb's version includes in-frame clones alone and lacks a portion of them. The top ten clones hold more than 0.1% of a sample with over 600,000 clones, around 12% of them seen once. The source of this sequence is a young man with type 1 diabetes. This chain connects TRBV13 to TRBJ2-7, with no clear D. Sequencing was performed on naive CD4+ T cells from blood. This CDR3 is CASSLRQVTYEQYF. As DNA, the CDR3 is TGTGCCAGCAGCTTACGCCAGGTGACCTACGAGCAGTACTTC.